The 14 T cell receptor beta chains below were found in one sample sequenced in a study of glioma-infiltrating T cells. Amplification of TCR alpha and beta CDR3 regions from RNA used iRepertoire nested multiplex PCR. TCRdb reanalysed the multiplex PCR reads using MiXCR and keeps one entry per CDR3 protein. This sample has about 140,000 distinct CDR3 sequences, with approximately 40% found just once. Sequencing was carried out using glioma tissue, nonneoplastic brain tissue, or PBMCs (not recorded which). These receptors originate from a human donor with low-grade glioma or glioblastoma, undergoing nonglioma brain surgery, or in good health (not recorded which).

The chain uses TRBV6-6 and TRBJ2-5, with 12 bases aligning to TRBD1. The CDR3 contains 14 residues. CDR1 MNHNY and CDR2 SVGAGI come from the germline V gene (reference sequence). The ends lost 8 bases at V and 5 bases at J; junction bases unmatched: 6. The CDR3 here is CASGGTGGFETQYF. Here the CDR3 DNA reads TGTGCCAGCGGGGGGACAGGGGGCTTTGAGACCCAGTACTTC.

The J gene is TRBJ2-3, the V gene TRBV2; D ambiguous. Germline CDR1 is SNHLY and CDR2 is FYNNEI. This CDR3 has 13 residues. The V gene lost 8 bases and the J gene lost 1 base, with 10 bases spanning the gap. CDR3 sequence (DNA): TGTGCCAGCTTAGTACAGCGCACAGATACGCAGTATTTT. Translation: CASLVQRTDTQYF.

In its sample, this clonotype was seen a few times. The gene calls are TRBV6-6 and TRBJ1-5; TRBD1 agrees at 10 bases. Germline assignment: CDR1 MNHNY and CDR2 SVGAGI (reference sequence). The length of the CDR3 is 15 residues. V was clipped by 0 bases and J by 5 bases; unmatched bases: 1. The CDR3 region has the DNA TGTGCCAGCAGTTACTCCGGGACAGGGGATCAGCCCCAGCATTTT. It encodes CASSYSGTGDQPQHF.

The V gene is TRBV28, the J gene TRBJ2-7, with TRBD1 matching 7 bases. The V gene end was trimmed by 5 bases and the J gene end by 9 bases; junction bases not matched to a gene: 13. The CDR3 is 14 amino acids. From germline, CDR1 is MDHEN and CDR2 SYDVKM. The CDR3 is CASSTRDRSRGQYF. The CDR3 DNA follows: TGTGCCAGCAGTACTCGGGACAGATCAAGGGGGCAGTACTTC. Based on the CDR3 plus reference TRBV28 and TRBJ2-7, the full variable domain is DVKVTQSSRYLVKRTGEKVFLECVQDMDHENMFWYRQDPGLGLRLIYFSYDVKMKEKGDIPEGYSVSREKKERFSLILESASTNQTSMYLCASSTRDRSRGQYFGPGTRLTVT.

This clonotype occurred a few times. V gene TRBV27 combines with J gene TRBJ2-1, with D hard to call. This CDR3 contains 14 residues. V was trimmed by 4 bases and J by 7 bases, leaving 14 bases between them. Germline V gene lookup returns CDR1 MNHEY and CDR2 SMNVEV (reference sequence). The CDR3 sequence: CASSSLRSWNEQFF. The CDR3 region has the DNA TGTGCCAGCAGTTCTCTTAGGTCGTGGAATGAGCAGTTCTTC.

V and J are TRBV6-1 and TRBJ2-5, with no clear D. This CDR3 has 13 amino acids. V lost 6 bases and J 5 bases, leaving 13 bases between the germline ends. The germline gives CDR1 MNHNS, CDR2 SASEGT. CDR3 DNA sequence: TGTGCCAGCAGGAACAGTGCCAGGGAGACCCAGTACTTC. It specifies CASRNSARETQYF.

Here the CDR3 reads CASLGQLNQPQHF. Here the CDR3 DNA reads TGTGCCAGCCTGGGACAGCTCAATCAGCCCCAGCATTTT. The J gene is TRBJ1-5, the V gene TRBV19, with 7 bases matching TRBD1. J lost 3 bases, V lost 9 bases, and 5 bases had no gene match. This CDR3 contains 13 residues. Germline V lookup: CDR1 LNHDA, CDR2 SQIVND (reference sequence).

The sample holds a few counts of this clonotype. The rearrangement uses TRBV6-1 and TRBJ2-5; TRBD2 agrees at 11 bases. The V gene end was trimmed by 7 bases and the J gene end by 4 bases; junction bases not matched to a gene: 2. Germline loops: CDR1 MNHNS, CDR2 SASEGT. This CDR3 region has 13 residues. CDR3 DNA sequence: TGTGCCAGCACTAGCGGGGGGACAGAGACCCAGTACTTC. Its protein is CASTSGGTETQYF.

This clonotype was observed a few times. The chain joins TRBV6-1 to TRBJ1-1; D is uncertain. Germline V CDR1 and CDR2: MNHNS, SASEGT. This CDR3 has 12 amino acids. Between the trimmed V and J ends, which lost 7 bases and 1 base, there was a span of 7 bases. CDR3 bases: TGTGCCAGCAAGTACGGGAACACTGAAGCTTTCTTT. This translates into CASKYGNTEAFF.

The gene calls are TRBV4-3 and TRBJ2-1; 9 bases fit TRBD2. V shed 0 bases, J shed 6 bases, and the junction held 6 bases outside the gene matches. The CDR3 spans 16 residues. CDR1 is LGHNA and CDR2 is YSLEER in the germline V gene. Here the CDR3 reads CASSQEPTSGFNEQFF. The CDR3 coding sequence is TGCGCCAGCAGCCAAGAGCCGACTAGCGGATTCAATGAGCAGTTCTTC.

As concerns this clonotype: Germline and junction disagree at one end, which may indicate a read error. The chain couples TRBV20-1 to TRBJ2-5; D possibly corresponds to TRBD2 (6 bases). CDR1 is DFQATT, CDR2 SNEGSKA, per germline (reference sequence). This CDR3 is 16 amino acids long. The CDR3 DNA reads as TGCAGTGCGGAGGGTCTAGAGGGAAAGTACCAAGAGGCCCAGTACTTC. Amino acid sequence: CSAEGLEGKYQEAQYF.

This clonotype has just a few counts. This chain links TRBV7-8 with TRBJ1-6, with TRBD1 as a possible D gene (6 bases). V gave up 3 bases and J gave up 7 bases, with 13 bases separating them. Per the germline V gene, CDR1 is SGHVS and CDR2 is FQNEAQ. The CDR3 has 15 residues. The CDR3 DNA reads as TGTGCCAGCAGCTTGAACAGGGCTGGGAATTCACCCCTCCACTTT. Translating it yields CASSLNRAGNSPLHF.

As for this clonotype: This may arise from a read error, as a much more abundant clone is one base away. J is TRBJ1-5 and V is TRBV27; the D gene is possibly TRBD1 (5 bases). CDR3 length: 17 residues. Germline CDR1 and CDR2: MNHEY and SMNVEV (reference sequence). The CDR3 loop reads CAGSPRIPGLGNQPQHF. DNA of the CDR3: TGTGCCGGCAGTCCTAGAATTCCAGGGCTAGGGAATCAGCCCCAGCATTTT.

The chain combines TRBV20-1 with TRBJ1-1; the D is unclear. The V end lost 3 bases, the J end lost 6 bases, and 17 bases lay between the germline ends. The germline V gene has CDR1 DFQATT and CDR2 SNEGSKA (reference sequence). The CDR3 loop spans 14 amino acids. The CDR3, as DNA: TGCAGTGCTAGGGGCCGTGAAGGGAGCGCTGAAGCTTTCTTT. Translated: CSARGREGSAEAFF.